One and the same sample provided the 13 T cell receptor beta chains below, sequenced in a study of shared clonotypes between healthy human individuals. Assay used: immunoSEQ multiplex PCR; TCRdb lists only in-frame clones, some missing. The table shows more than 1 million clones, with roughly 74% occurring only once. Input material: memory CD4+ T cells from PBMCs. The subset was: CD45RA-negative fraction. The receptor source for this set is a man aged 18 to 30 in good health. Some clones in this sample may be carry-over from other donors' samples.

The V call is TRBV6-6, the J call TRBJ1-5; D gene uncertain. The length of the CDR3 is 14 residues. The V end was cut by 0 bases, the J end by 3 bases, with 6 bases between. The germline CDR1 and CDR2 sequences are MNHNY and SVGAGI (reference sequence). The CDR3 loop is CASSYSNLNQPQHF. Here the CDR3 DNA reads TGTGCCAGCAGTTACTCCAATCTCAATCAGCCCCAGCATTTT.

The sample holds one count of this clone. DNA for the CDR3: TGTGCCAGCAGTGCCAATCGTCCGGGACAGGGGGCGGGTCAGCCCCAGCATTTT. Encoded protein: CASSANRPGQGAGQPQHF. This chain uses TRBV27 with TRBJ1-5; the match to TRBD1 covers 12 bases. V lost 5 bases to trimming and J lost 6 bases; unmatched junction nucleotides: 14. The V gene's germline CDR1 is MNHEY and CDR2 SMNVEV (reference sequence). The CDR3 sequence is 18 residues long.

A single count supports this clone. The chain is built from TRBV7-8 and TRBJ1-5; D may be TRBD1 (6 bases). Germline CDR1 SGHVS, CDR2 FQNEAQ. CDR3 length: 15 amino acids. Trimming shortened V by 5 bases and J by 0 bases, and 11 bases separated the two germline ends. Here the CDR3 reads CASSPGGGSNQPQHF. Here the CDR3 DNA reads TGTGCCAGCAGCCCTGGAGGGGGTAGCAATCAGCCCCAGCATTTT.

V and J are TRBV19 and TRBJ2-1, with D unclear. Per the germline V gene, CDR1 is LNHDA and CDR2 is SQIVND (reference sequence). V gave up 4 bases and J gave up 10 bases, with 11 bases separating them. The CDR3 spans 12 residues. For the CDR3, the DNA is TGTGCCAGTAGTAATTGGTTCTGGGAGCAGTTCTTC. It codes for CASSNWFWEQFF.

A single count supports this clone. The chain links TRBV9 to TRBJ2-2; 14 positions match TRBD2. Per germline, CDR1 SGDLS and CDR2 YYNGEE. V lost 2 bases, J lost 6 bases, and 3 bases stayed unmatched. The CDR3 has 16 residues. In nucleotides, the CDR3 is TGTGCCAGCAGCGTGGGGGGACTAGCGGGAGCCGGGGAGCTGTTTTTT. Its translation: CASSVGGLAGAGELFF.

Note on this clone: The same CDR3 can be traced to other DNA sequences in this sample. The chain combines TRBV5-1 with TRBJ2-1, with 10 nucleotides matching TRBD2. Germline CDR1 reads SGHRS; CDR2 reads YFSETQ. The CDR3 totals 16 residues. Trimming at V came to 4 bases and at J to 0 bases, leaving 4 bases not matched to a gene. CDR3 DNA sequence: TGCGCCAGCAGCCCACGGACTAGCGGCTCCTACAATGAGCAGTTCTTC. Protein product: CASSPRTSGSYNEQFF.

This rearrangement joins TRBV7-8 to TRBJ2-7; D is perhaps TRBD1 (6 bases). The germline CDR1 and CDR2 sequences are SGHVS and FQNEAQ. V lost 4 bases, J lost 2 bases, and 21 bases lay in between. The CDR3 runs to 17 residues. CDR3 sequence reads: CASSYPRGSRGAYEQYF. The CDR3, as DNA: TGTGCCAGCAGCTACCCGAGAGGGAGCAGGGGCGCCTACGAGCAGTACTTC. The full variable domain, with the rest looked up from reference TRBV7-8 and TRBJ2-7, is GAGVSQSPRYKVAKRGQDVALRCDPISGHVSLFWYQQALGQGPEFLTYFQNEAQLDKSGLPSDRFFAERPEGSVSTLKIQRTQQEDSAVYLCASSYPRGSRGAYEQYFGPGTRLTVT.

This clone was recorded only once. The chain carries TRBV28 and TRBJ2-7; the D call may be TRBD1 or TRBD2 (5 bases each). The CDR3 totals 16 residues. Between the trimmed V and J ends, which lost 2 bases and 0 bases, there was a span of 14 bases. CDR1 is MDHEN and CDR2 is SYDVKM in the germline V gene. The CDR3 coding sequence is TGTGCCAGCAGTTTAACCTCCCGGGGCGACTCCTACGAGCAGTACTTC. The encoded protein is CASSLTSRGDSYEQYF. Full variable domain (outside the CDR3, taken from reference TRBV28 and TRBJ2-7): DVKVTQSSRYLVKRTGEKVFLECVQDMDHENMFWYRQDPGLGLRLIYFSYDVKMKEKGDIPEGYSVSREKKERFSLILESASTNQTSMYLCASSLTSRGDSYEQYFGPGTRLTVT.

The CDR3 coding sequence is TGCGCCAGCAGTGGGGCATTACTCACAGATACGCAGTATTTT. It is translated as CASSGALLTDTQYF. The J gene is TRBJ2-3, the V gene TRBV4-1; tentative D call: TRBD1 (5 bases). The germline V and J ends were trimmed by 6 bases and 2 bases, with 12 bases remaining between them. The CDR3 sequence is 14 residues long. Germline loops: CDR1 MGHRA, CDR2 YSYEKL.

Comment on this clone: A much larger clone sits a single nucleotide away, making a read error possible. As DNA, the CDR3 is TGTGCCAGCAGGGCCTACAATGAGCAGTTCTTC. It is translated as CASRAYNEQFF. The chain links TRBV6-1 to TRBJ2-1; D ambiguous. This CDR3 is 11 amino acids long. Germline V gene data show CDR1 as MNHNS and CDR2 as SASEGT. With 6 bases removed from V and 2 bases from J, the gap between germline ends came to 2 bases.

Of note for this clone: The sample carries other DNA sequences with the same CDR3. The chain uses TRBV2 and TRBJ1-5; 10 bases map to TRBD1. Trimming took 4 bases from V and 7 from J; bases not matched to a gene: 4. This CDR3 is built from 14 residues. Germline loops: CDR1 SNHLY, CDR2 FYNNEI. The CDR3 region has the DNA TGTGCCAGCAGTGGACAGGGGGCGCGACAGCCCCAGCATTTT. This sequence encodes CASSGQGARQPQHF.

The chain links TRBV4-1 to TRBJ1-1; possibly TRBD1 for D (6 bases). V was trimmed by 1 base and J by 1 base, leaving 10 bases between them. The CDR3 runs to 15 residues. Germline CDR1 is MGHRA and CDR2 is YSYEKL. CDR3 sequence reads: CASSQVQGTNTEAFF. In nucleotides, the CDR3 is TGCGCCAGCAGCCAAGTTCAGGGGACGAACACTGAAGCTTTCTTT.

The rearrangement joins TRBV5-1 to TRBJ2-5, with 8 nucleotides matching TRBD2. Trimming removed 4 bases from V and 5 bases from J; junction bases left unmatched: 7. CDR3 length: 14 residues. CDR1 SGHRS and CDR2 YFSETQ come from the germline V gene. Written as DNA, the CDR3 is TGCGCCAGCAGCCGAGGGACTAGTATTGAGACCCAGTACTTC. Translating it yields CASSRGTSIETQYF.